These 27 T cell receptor beta chains came from one sample sequenced in a study of shared clonotypes between healthy human individuals. Libraries were prepared by immunoSEQ multiplex PCR; TCRdb keeps only in-frame clonotypes and omits some of them. This table has some 2,500,000 clones, over 85% appearing once. The sequenced sample consisted of naive CD4+ T cells from PBMCs. This sample's subset: CD45RA+ positively selected. The receptors originated from a man aged 18 to 30 in good health. Some clones in this sample may be carry-over from other donors' samples.

This rearrangement joins TRBV6-1 to TRBJ1-1; no definite D call. V lost 4 bases and J 0 bases, leaving 15 bases between the germline ends. CDR1 is MNHNS and CDR2 is SASEGT in the germline V gene. The CDR3 extends over 16 amino acids. The CDR3 nucleotides read TGTGCCAGCAGTGGGACGTCCGGCGGTATGAACACTGAAGCTTTCTTT. Its translation: CASSGTSGGMNTEAFF.

Worth noting for this clone: Other nucleotide sequences from this sample produce the same CDR3. This CDR3 reads CASSPPSNEQFF. The CDR3 nucleotides are TGTGCCAGCAGCCCACCTTCGAATGAGCAGTTCTTC. The chain has TRBV9 and TRBJ2-1; unclear D gene. Looked up from germline, CDR1 is SGDLS and CDR2 is YYNGEE. Trimming stripped 4 bases from V and 7 bases from J, with 9 bases between. The CDR3 is made up of 12 amino acids.

V gene TRBV12-2 combines with J gene TRBJ2-1; the D call of TRBD2 is as the table states it, not checked on the DNA. TRBV12-2 is a known pseudogene. The CDR3 sequence is 21 residues long. DNA for the CDR3: TGTGCAAGTCGCTCCTCCGGACTAGCGGGAGTCCTACTCGTCCTATACAATGAGCAGTTCTTC. Encoded protein: CASRSSGLAGVLLVLYNEQFF.

This chain uses TRBV7-3 with TRBJ2-3, with D hard to call. CDR3 size: 14 residues. Germline V gene lookup returns CDR1 SGHTA and CDR2 FQGTGA. Trimming cost V 5 bases and J 4 bases, with 13 bases left between them. The DNA of the CDR3 is TGTGCCAGCAGCCTAAACACCCGCGCAGATACGCAGTATTTT. Translated, it gives CASSLNTRADTQYF. Together with reference TRBV7-3 and TRBJ2-3, the CDR3 gives the full variable domain: GAGVSQTPSNKVTEKGKYVELRCDPISGHTALYWYRQSLGQGPEFLIYFQGTGAADDSGLPNDRFFAVRPEGSVSTLKIQRTERGDSAVYLCASSLNTRADTQYFGPGTRLTVL.

As for this clone: At the DNA level, this CDR3 is encoded by other sequences in the same sample as well. V gene TRBV30 combines with J gene TRBJ1-5; D is possibly TRBD1 (5 bases). Germline-derived CDR1 and CDR2 are GTSNPN and SVGIG (reference sequence). V gave up 1 base and J gave up 4 bases, with 8 bases separating them. This CDR3 has 13 amino acids. This CDR3 reads CAWSDRGNQPQHF. In nucleotides, the CDR3 is TGTGCCTGGAGTGATAGGGGTAATCAGCCCCAGCATTTT.

The rearrangement links TRBV19 to TRBJ1-1; tentatively, D is TRBD1 (5 bases). V was clipped by 3 bases and J by 2 bases, with 16 bases between them. This CDR3 comprises 16 residues. CDR1 and CDR2 (germline): LNHDA, SQIVND (reference sequence). The CDR3 loop reads CASSMRVPQGNTEAFF. CDR3 DNA: TGTGCCAGTAGTATGAGGGTCCCCCAGGGTAACACTGAAGCTTTCTTT. Looking up the rest from reference TRBV19 and TRBJ1-1 gives the full variable domain: DGGITQSPKYLFRKEGQNVTLSCEQNLNHDAMYWYRQDPGQGLRLIYYSQIVNDFQKGDIAEGYSVSREKKESFPLTVTSAQKNPTAFYLCASSMRVPQGNTEAFFGQGTRLTVV.

V gene TRBV5-1 combines with J gene TRBJ2-5; TRBD1 is a possible D gene (6 bases). Germline V gives CDR1 SGHRS, CDR2 YFSETQ. V was pared by 3 bases and J by 0 bases, with 15 bases between. This CDR3 has 16 amino acids. The CDR3 spells CASSSRDTKYQETQYF. CDR3 DNA: TGCGCCAGCAGCTCCCGGGACACGAAGTACCAAGAGACCCAGTACTTC.

V and J are TRBV28 and TRBJ1-1; D is perhaps TRBD1 (5 bases). V lost 4 bases, J lost 7 bases, and 19 bases lay in between. The CDR3 contains 15 residues. In germline, CDR1 is MDHEN, CDR2 SYDVKM. CDR3 coding DNA: TGTGCCAGCAGTTCGGCGGGGGGTAACAGTGTTGAAGCTTTCTTT. Residues: CASSSAGGNSVEAFF. Full variable domain (remainder filled in from reference TRBV28 and TRBJ1-1): DVKVTQSSRYLVKRTGEKVFLECVQDMDHENMFWYRQDPGLGLRLIYFSYDVKMKEKGDIPEGYSVSREKKERFSLILESASTNQTSMYLCASSSAGGNSVEAFFGQGTRLTVV.

The chain has TRBV6-5 and TRBJ1-4, with a weak D call TRBD1 (5 bases). With 9 bases removed from V and 1 base from J, the gap between germline ends came to 12 bases. This CDR3 region has 14 residues. Looked up from germline, CDR1 is MNHEY and CDR2 is SVGAGI. CDR3 DNA sequence: TGTGCCAGTAAACAGACAGTAACTAATGAAAAACTGTTTTTT. Protein: CASKQTVTNEKLFF.

The chain links TRBV4-2 to TRBJ1-5; D gene uncertain. V was cut by 0 bases and J by 6 bases, with 6 bases left in between. In germline, CDR1 is LGHNA, CDR2 YNFKEQ. This CDR3 has 13 residues. The CDR3 loop is CASSQDRVQPQHF. CDR3 DNA: TGTGCCAGCAGCCAAGACCGAGTTCAGCCCCAGCATTTT.

The rearrangement links TRBV29-1 to TRBJ2-7; 9 bases align to TRBD2. V was pared by 6 bases and J by 0 bases, with 12 bases of the junction left unmatched. The CDR3 has 16 amino acids. The V gene's germline CDR1 is SQVTM and CDR2 ANQGSEA. The CDR3 DNA reads as TGCAGCGTCCGGGCAAGGATTAGCGGGAGCTCCTACGAGCAGTACTTC. This encodes CSVRARISGSSYEQYF.

As regards this clone: Its ends do not fully match the called genes, so a read error is possible. In nucleotides, the CDR3 is TGTGCCAGTAGTGTCACTCGGGACAGCTCCTATCGCTACACCTTC. Translation gives CASSVTRDSSYRYTF. The chain joins TRBV19 to TRBJ1-2; 7 bases agree with TRBD1. This CDR3 is built from 15 residues. The germline CDR1 and CDR2 sequences are LNHDA and SQIVND (reference sequence).

This clone was recorded once. The chain couples TRBV5-8 to TRBJ2-5, with 8 bases matching TRBD2. CDR1 is SGHTS and CDR2 is YDEGEE in the germline V gene. V dropped 0 bases and J dropped 0; count of bases not matched to a gene: 10. The CDR3 extends over 18 amino acids. CDR3: CASSLGLAGTPYQETQYF. The CDR3 region has the DNA TGTGCCAGCAGCTTGGGATTAGCGGGAACTCCGTACCAAGAGACCCAGTACTTC.

J is TRBJ2-3 and V is TRBV28; TRBD2 aligns across 10 bases. The CDR3 covers 14 residues. Trimming removed 7 bases from V and 2 bases from J; junction bases left unmatched: 3. In germline, CDR1 is MDHEN, CDR2 SYDVKM. Here the CDR3 DNA reads TGTGCCAGCACGACTAGCGGGCACACAGATACGCAGTATTTT. It specifies CASTTSGHTDTQYF.

The genes are TRBV15 and TRBJ2-7; 8 bases are shared with TRBD1. The junction had 14 bases not matched to a gene; V was cut back by 2 bases and J by 5 bases. This CDR3 contains 17 residues. CDR1 is LNHNV, CDR2 YYDKDF, per germline (reference sequence). The CDR3, as DNA: TGTGCCACCAGCAGACCCCCCGGTTCAGGGGGCAGGAACGAGCAGTACTTC. This gives the protein CATSRPPGSGGRNEQYF.

The chain couples TRBV5-5 to TRBJ1-4; TRBD1 is a possible D gene (6 bases). Trimming left V 2 bases short and J 8 bases short, with 10 bases between. Looked up from germline, CDR1 is SGHKS and CDR2 is YYEKEE (reference sequence). This CDR3 contains 13 residues. This chain's CDR3 is CASSFGGREKLFF. CDR3 coding DNA: TGTGCCAGCAGCTTTGGGGGCCGGGAAAAACTGTTTTTT.

The genes are TRBV5-8 and TRBJ1-5, with 8 bases fitting TRBD1. This CDR3 is built from 15 residues. The junction had 9 bases not matched to a gene; V was cut back by 4 bases and J by 6 bases. The V gene's germline CDR1 is SGHTS and CDR2 YDEGEE. The CDR3 protein is CASSAGQGEGQPQHF. CDR3 in DNA: TGTGCCAGCAGCGCAGGACAGGGTGAGGGTCAGCCCCAGCATTTT.

The rearrangement uses TRBV6-5 and TRBJ2-4; D possibly uses TRBD1 or TRBD2 (5 bases each). Trimming shortened V by 0 bases and J by 7 bases, and 10 bases separated the two germline ends. CDR3 size: 14 residues. Germline V lookup: CDR1 MNHEY, CDR2 SVGAGI. The CDR3 spells CASSYSVGANIQYF. DNA for the CDR3: TGTGCCAGCAGTTACTCTGTCGGGGCGAACATTCAGTACTTC.

J is TRBJ2-2 and V is TRBV5-6; TRBD1 matches at 9 bases. Germline values: CDR1 SGHDT, CDR2 YYEEEE. The length of the CDR3 is 15 residues. Unmatched junction bases numbered 0, after V lost 3 bases and J lost 0 bases. For the CDR3, the DNA is TGTGCCAGCAGCTGGACAGGGGCGAACACCGGGGAGCTGTTTTTT. Residues: CASSWTGANTGELFF.

This clone appeared a few times. V gene TRBV4-1 combines with J gene TRBJ1-1; D ambiguous. This CDR3 has 16 amino acids. Germline values: CDR1 MGHRA, CDR2 YSYEKL. V lost 0 bases and J lost 1, with 12 bases in between. CDR3 sequence (DNA): TGCGCCAGCAGCCAAGATCTGGCCAGGCCGAACACTGAAGCTTTCTTT. This translates into CASSQDLARPNTEAFF.

The chain joins TRBV6-6 to TRBJ2-7; 7 positions agree with TRBD1. The CDR3 totals 16 residues. The germline V gene has CDR1 MNHNY and CDR2 SVGAGI (reference sequence). Losses at the gene ends were 0 bases for V and 5 bases for J; bases not matched to a gene: 10. CDR3 amino acids: CASSYSRRAGGNEQYF. The CDR3 DNA sequence: TGTGCCAGCAGTTACTCGAGACGGGCAGGGGGAAACGAGCAGTACTTC.

This rearrangement joins TRBV5-1 to TRBJ1-1; 8 positions match TRBD1. The junction had 3 bases not matched to a gene; V was cut back by 4 bases and J by 1 base. This CDR3 contains 14 residues. Germline assignment: CDR1 SGHRS and CDR2 YFSETQ. CDR3 in amino acids: CASSPGQENTEAFF. CDR3 DNA sequence: TGCGCCAGCAGCCCGGGACAGGAGAACACTGAAGCTTTCTTT. Full variable domain (remainder filled in from reference TRBV5-1 and TRBJ1-1): KAGVTQTPRYLIKTRGQQVTLSCSPISGHRSVSWYQQTPGQGLQFLFEYFSETQRNKGNFPGRFSGRQFSNSRSEMNVSTLELGDSALYLCASSPGQENTEAFFGQGTRLTVV.

The chain uses TRBV9 and TRBJ2-3, with a possible D match to TRBD2 (6 bases). Germline V CDR1 and CDR2: SGDLS, YYNGEE. The germline V and J ends were trimmed by 4 bases and 1 base, with 10 bases remaining between them. The CDR3 sequence is 14 residues long. Here the CDR3 DNA reads TGTGCCAGCAGCTCCGGAGGGGGCACAGATACGCAGTATTTT. Its translation is CASSSGGGTDTQYF.

This sequence joins TRBV28 and TRBJ1-2; D is unclear. Germline V gene sequence: CDR1 MDHEN, CDR2 SYDVKM. V lost 7 bases and J 7 bases, leaving 19 bases between the germline ends. The CDR3 is 14 residues long. The CDR3 loop is CASTTEAQEVGYTF. Here the CDR3 DNA reads TGTGCCAGCACCACCGAGGCCCAGGAGGTTGGCTACACCTTC.

V is TRBV19 and J is TRBJ2-1; D is unresolved. The length of the CDR3 is 12 residues. The V gene lost 1 base and the J gene lost 6 bases, with 4 bases spanning the gap. The germline CDR1 and CDR2 sequences are LNHDA and SQIVND (reference sequence). The CDR3 DNA follows: TGTGCCAGTAGTATAGGTAGCAATGAGCAGTTCTTC. Its translation is CASSIGSNEQFF.

The rearrangement joins TRBV28 to TRBJ2-1; TRBD2 agrees at 10 bases. The germline CDR1 and CDR2 sequences are MDHEN and SYDVKM. V gave up 2 bases and J gave up 4 bases; unmatched junction bases: 14. This CDR3 is 19 amino acids long. CDR3 DNA sequence: TGTGCCAGCAGTTTACGTGGAGTTAGCGGGAGGCCCGTATACAATGAGCAGTTCTTC. It encodes CASSLRGVSGRPVYNEQFF.

The chain recombines TRBV7-6 with TRBJ2-3, with TRBD2 identical over 11 bases. J lost 5 bases, V lost 1 base, and 2 bases had no gene match. The CDR3 length is 15 residues. From germline, CDR1 is SGHVS and CDR2 FNYEAQ. The CDR3 bases are TGTGCCAGCAGCTTAGGGGGACTAGCGGTAGATACGCAGTATTTT. The encoded protein is CASSLGGLAVDTQYF.